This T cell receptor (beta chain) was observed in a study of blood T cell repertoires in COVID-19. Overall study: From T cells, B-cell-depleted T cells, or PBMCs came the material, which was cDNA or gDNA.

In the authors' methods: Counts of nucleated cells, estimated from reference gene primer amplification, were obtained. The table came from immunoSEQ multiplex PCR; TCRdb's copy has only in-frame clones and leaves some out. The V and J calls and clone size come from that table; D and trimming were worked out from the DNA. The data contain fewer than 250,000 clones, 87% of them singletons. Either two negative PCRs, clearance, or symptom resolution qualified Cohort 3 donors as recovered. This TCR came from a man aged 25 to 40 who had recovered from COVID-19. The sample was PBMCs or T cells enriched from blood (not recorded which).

CDR3: CASSLVSGGSYNEQFF. As DNA, the CDR3 is TGTGCCAGCAGCTTAGTTAGCGGGGGGTCCTACAATGAGCAGTTCTTC. V gene TRBV7-2 combines with J gene TRBJ2-1, with 10 nucleotides matching TRBD2. The junction had 1 base not matched to a gene; V was cut back by 1 base and J by 1 base. The CDR3 contains 16 residues. CDR1 is SGHTA and CDR2 is FQGNSA in the germline V gene.